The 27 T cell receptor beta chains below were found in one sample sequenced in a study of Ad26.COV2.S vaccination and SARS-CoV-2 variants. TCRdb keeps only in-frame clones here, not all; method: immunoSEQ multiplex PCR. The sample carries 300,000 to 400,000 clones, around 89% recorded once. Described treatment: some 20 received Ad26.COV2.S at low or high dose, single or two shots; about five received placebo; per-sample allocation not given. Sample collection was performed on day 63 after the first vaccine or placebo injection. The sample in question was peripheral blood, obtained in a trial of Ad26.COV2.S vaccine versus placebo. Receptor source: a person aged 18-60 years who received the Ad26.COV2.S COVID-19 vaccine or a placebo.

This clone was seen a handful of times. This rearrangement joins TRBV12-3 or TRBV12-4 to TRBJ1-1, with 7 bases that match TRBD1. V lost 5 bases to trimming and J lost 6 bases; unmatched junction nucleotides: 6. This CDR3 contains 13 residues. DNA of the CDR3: TGTGCCAGCAGTCTCGACAGGGATGCTGAAGCTTTCTTT. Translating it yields CASSLDRDAEAFF.

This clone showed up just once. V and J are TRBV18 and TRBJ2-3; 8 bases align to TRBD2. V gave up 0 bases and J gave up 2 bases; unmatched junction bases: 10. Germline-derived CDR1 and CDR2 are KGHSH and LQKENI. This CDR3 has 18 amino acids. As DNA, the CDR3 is TGTGCCAGCTCACCACCAGGACTAGCCCTCCCTACCACAGATACGCAGTATTTT. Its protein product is CASSPPGLALPTTDTQYF.

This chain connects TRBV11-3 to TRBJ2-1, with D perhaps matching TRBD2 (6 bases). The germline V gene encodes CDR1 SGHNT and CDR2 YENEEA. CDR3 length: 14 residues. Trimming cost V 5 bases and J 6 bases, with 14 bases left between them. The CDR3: CASSTSRDSNEQFF. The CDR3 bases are TGTGCCAGCAGCACCTCTCGGGACTCCAATGAGCAGTTCTTC.

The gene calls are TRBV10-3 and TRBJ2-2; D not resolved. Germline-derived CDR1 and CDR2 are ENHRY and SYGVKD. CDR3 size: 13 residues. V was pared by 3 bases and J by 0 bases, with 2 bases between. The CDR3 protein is CAISDTNTGELFF. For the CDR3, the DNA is TGTGCCATCAGTGACACGAACACCGGGGAGCTGTTTTTT.

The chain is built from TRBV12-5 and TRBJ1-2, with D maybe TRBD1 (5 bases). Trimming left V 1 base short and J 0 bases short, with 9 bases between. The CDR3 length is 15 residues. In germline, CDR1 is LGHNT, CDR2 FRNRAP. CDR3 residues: CASGLDTGPNYGYTF. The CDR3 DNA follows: TGTGCTAGTGGTTTGGATACAGGACCTAACTATGGCTACACCTTC.

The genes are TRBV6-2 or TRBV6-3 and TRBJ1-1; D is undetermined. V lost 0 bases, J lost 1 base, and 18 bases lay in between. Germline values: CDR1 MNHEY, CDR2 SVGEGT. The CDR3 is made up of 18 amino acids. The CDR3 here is CASSYSSSQPVSNTEAFF. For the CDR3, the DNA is TGTGCCAGCAGTTACTCGAGCTCCCAACCTGTTTCGAACACTGAAGCTTTCTTT.

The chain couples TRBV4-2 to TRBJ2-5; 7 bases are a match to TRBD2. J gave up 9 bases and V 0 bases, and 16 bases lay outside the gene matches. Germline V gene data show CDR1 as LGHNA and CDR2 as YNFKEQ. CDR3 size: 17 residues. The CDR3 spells CASSQELGLAVHVAQYF. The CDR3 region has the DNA TGTGCCAGCAGCCAAGAACTAGGGCTAGCGGTTCATGTGGCCCAGTACTTC.

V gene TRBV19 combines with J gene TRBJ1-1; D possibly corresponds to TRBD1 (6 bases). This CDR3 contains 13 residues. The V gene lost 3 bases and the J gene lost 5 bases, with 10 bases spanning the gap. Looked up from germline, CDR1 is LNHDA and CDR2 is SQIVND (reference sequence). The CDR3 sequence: CASSIRGGTEAFF. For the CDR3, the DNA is TGTGCCAGTAGTATTAGAGGGGGAACTGAAGCTTTCTTT.

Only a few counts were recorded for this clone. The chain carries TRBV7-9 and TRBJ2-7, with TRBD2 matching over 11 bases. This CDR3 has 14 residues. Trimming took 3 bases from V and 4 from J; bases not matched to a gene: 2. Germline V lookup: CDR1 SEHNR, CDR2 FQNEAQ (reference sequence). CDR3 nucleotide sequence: TGTGCCAGCAGCTTTACTAGCGGGAGTTACGAGCAGTACTTC. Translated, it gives CASSFTSGSYEQYF.

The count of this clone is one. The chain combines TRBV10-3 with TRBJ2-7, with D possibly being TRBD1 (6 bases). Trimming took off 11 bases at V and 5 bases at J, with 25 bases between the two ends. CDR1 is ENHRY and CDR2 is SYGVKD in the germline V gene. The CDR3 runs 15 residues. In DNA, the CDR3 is TGTGCCGTGGGTGATTACAGGGATGATAGGGACGAGCAGTACTTC. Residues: CAVGDYRDDRDEQYF.

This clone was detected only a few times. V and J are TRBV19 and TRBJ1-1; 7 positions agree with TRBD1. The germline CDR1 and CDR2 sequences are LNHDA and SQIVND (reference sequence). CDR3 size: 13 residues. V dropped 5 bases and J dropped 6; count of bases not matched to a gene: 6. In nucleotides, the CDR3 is TGTGCCAGTAGTGCTCACAGGGGCCCTGAAGCTTTCTTT. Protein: CASSAHRGPEAFF.

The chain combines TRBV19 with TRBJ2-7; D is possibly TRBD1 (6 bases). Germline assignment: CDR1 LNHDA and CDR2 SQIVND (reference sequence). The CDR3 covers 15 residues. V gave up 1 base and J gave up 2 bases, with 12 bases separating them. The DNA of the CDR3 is TGTGCCAGTAGTATAGGGGGGCGCGGTGCCTACGAGCAGTACTTC. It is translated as CASSIGGRGAYEQYF. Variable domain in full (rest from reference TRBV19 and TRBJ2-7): DGGITQSPKYLFRKEGQNVTLSCEQNLNHDAMYWYRQDPGQGLRLIYYSQIVNDFQKGDIAEGYSVSREKKESFPLTVTSAQKNPTAFYLCASSIGGRGAYEQYFGPGTRLTVT.

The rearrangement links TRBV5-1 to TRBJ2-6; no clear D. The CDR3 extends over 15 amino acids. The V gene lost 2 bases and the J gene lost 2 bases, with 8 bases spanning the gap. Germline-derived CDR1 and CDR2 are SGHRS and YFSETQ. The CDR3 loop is CASSFDTTGANVLTF. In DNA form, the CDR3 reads TGCGCCAGCAGCTTCGACACCACTGGGGCCAACGTCCTGACTTTC.

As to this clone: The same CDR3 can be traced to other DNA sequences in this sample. In nucleotides, the CDR3 is TGCAGCGTTGAGGTCAGCTACGAGCAGTACTTC. This gives the protein CSVEVSYEQYF. The chain combines TRBV29-1 with TRBJ2-7; D is uncertain. The CDR3 sequence is 11 residues long. Trimming stripped 3 bases from V and 3 bases from J, with 6 bases between. CDR1 is SQVTM, CDR2 ANQGSEA, per germline.

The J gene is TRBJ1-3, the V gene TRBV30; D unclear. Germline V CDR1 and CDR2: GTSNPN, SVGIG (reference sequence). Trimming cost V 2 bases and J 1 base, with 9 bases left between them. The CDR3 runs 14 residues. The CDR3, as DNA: TGTGCCTGGAGTCGGTACCGTTCTGGAAACACCATATATTTT. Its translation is CAWSRYRSGNTIYF.

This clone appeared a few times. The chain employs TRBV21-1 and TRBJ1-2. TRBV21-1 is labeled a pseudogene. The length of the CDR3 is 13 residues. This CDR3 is CATSDSDTYGYTF. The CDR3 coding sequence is TGTGCCACCAGCGACTCGGATACCTATGGCTACACCTTC.

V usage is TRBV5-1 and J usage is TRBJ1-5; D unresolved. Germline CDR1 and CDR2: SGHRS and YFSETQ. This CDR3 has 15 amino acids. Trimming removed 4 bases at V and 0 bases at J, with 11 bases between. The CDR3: CASSITGSSNQPQHF. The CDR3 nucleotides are TGCGCCAGCAGCATAACCGGGAGTAGCAATCAGCCCCAGCATTTT.

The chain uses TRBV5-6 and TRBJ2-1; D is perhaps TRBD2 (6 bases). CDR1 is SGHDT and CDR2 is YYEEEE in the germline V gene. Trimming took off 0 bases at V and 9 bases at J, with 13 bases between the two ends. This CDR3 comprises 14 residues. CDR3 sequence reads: CASSLDWGVGEQFF. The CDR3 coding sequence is TGTGCCAGCAGCTTGGATTGGGGGGTTGGTGAGCAGTTCTTC.

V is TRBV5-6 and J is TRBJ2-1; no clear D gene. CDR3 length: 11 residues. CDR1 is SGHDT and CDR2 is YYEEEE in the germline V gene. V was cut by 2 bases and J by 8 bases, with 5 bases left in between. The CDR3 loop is CASSFIHEQFF. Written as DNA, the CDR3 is TGTGCCAGCAGCTTTATTCATGAGCAGTTCTTC.

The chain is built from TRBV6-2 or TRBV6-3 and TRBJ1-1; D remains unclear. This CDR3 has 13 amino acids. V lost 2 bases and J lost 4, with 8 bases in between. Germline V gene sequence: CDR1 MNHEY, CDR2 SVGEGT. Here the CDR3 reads CASSYAGFTEAFF. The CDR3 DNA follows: TGTGCCAGCAGTTACGCAGGCTTCACTGAAGCTTTCTTT.

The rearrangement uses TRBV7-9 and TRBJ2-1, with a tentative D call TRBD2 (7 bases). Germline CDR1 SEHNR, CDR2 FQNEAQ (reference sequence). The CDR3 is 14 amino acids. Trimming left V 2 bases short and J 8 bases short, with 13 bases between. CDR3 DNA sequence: TGTGCCAGCAGCTTACGAGGGGGGGTAGATGAGCAGTTCTTC. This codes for CASSLRGGVDEQFF.

The chain's CDR3 is CASELGAENTGELFF. The CDR3 DNA reads as TGTGCCTCCGAACTGGGAGCGGAGAACACCGGGGAGCTGTTTTTT. This rearrangement joins TRBV28 to TRBJ2-2; D perhaps matches TRBD2 (5 bases). The length of the CDR3 is 15 residues. Germline V gene data show CDR1 as MDHEN and CDR2 as SYDVKM. V lost 11 bases to trimming and J lost 1 base, with 17 bases between them.

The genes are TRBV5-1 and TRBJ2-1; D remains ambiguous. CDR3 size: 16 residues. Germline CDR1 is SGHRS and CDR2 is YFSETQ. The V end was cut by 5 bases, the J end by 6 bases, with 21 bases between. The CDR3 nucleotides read TGCGCCAGCAGTTACCGTCCCAACGTTGGGATCAATGAGCAGTTCTTC. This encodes CASSYRPNVGINEQFF.

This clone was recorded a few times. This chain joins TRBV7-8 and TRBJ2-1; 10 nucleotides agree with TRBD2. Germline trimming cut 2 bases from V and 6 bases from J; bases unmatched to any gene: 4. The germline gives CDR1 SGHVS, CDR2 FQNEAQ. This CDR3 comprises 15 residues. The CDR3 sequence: CASSLLGTSVNEQFF. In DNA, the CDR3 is TGTGCCAGCAGCTTACTCGGGACTAGCGTCAATGAGCAGTTCTTC.

CDR3 region: CASSEEAGPEAFF. In DNA, the CDR3 is TGTGCCAGCAGTGAAGAAGCAGGGCCTGAAGCTTTCTTT. The chain carries TRBV2 and TRBJ1-1; D perhaps matches TRBD1 (5 bases). Trimming left V 1 base short and J 6 bases short, with 9 bases between. The V gene's germline CDR1 is SNHLY and CDR2 FYNNEI. There are 13 residues in the CDR3.

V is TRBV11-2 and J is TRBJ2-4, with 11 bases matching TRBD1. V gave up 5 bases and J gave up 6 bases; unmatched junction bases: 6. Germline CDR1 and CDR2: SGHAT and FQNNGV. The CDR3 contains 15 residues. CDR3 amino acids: CASSGGQGDRNIQYF. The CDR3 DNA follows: TGTGCCAGCAGCGGGGGACAGGGGGACAGAAACATTCAGTACTTC.

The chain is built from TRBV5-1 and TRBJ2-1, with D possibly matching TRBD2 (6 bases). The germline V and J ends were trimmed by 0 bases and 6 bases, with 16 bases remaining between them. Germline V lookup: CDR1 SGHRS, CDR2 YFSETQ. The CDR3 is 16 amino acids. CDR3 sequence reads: CASSLERGRPTNEQFF. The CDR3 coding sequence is TGCGCCAGCAGCTTGGAACGGGGGAGACCAACCAATGAGCAGTTCTTC.